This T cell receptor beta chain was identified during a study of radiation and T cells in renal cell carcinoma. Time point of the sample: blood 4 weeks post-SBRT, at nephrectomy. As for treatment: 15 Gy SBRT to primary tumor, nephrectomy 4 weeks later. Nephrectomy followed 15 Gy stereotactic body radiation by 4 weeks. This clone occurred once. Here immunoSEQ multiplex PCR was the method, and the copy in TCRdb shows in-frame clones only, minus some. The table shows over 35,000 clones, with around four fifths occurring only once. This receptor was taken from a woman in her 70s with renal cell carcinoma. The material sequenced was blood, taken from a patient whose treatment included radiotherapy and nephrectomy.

The CDR3 DNA follows: TGTGCCACCAGGGGTGTAGATAGCAATCAGCCCCAGCATTTT. Translated: CATRGVDSNQPQHF. The chain uses TRBV6-1 and TRBJ1-5, with D possibly TRBD1 on 6 matching bases. V was shortened by 10 bases and J by 0 bases, with 13 bases between the two germline ends. The CDR3 is made up of 14 amino acids. Germline V gives CDR1 MNHNS, CDR2 SASEGT.